This passage covers 20 T cell receptor beta chains from one sample sequenced in a study of blood T cell repertoires in COVID-19. Data came from immunoSEQ multiplex PCR; TCRdb stores just in-frame clones and leaves some out. Among roughly 110,000 clones listed, about nine tenths were seen once. What was sequenced was peripheral blood. These receptors were collected from a man aged 35-49 years with acute or convalescent COVID-19.

The rearrangement uses TRBV15 and TRBJ1-3; 7 bases match TRBD1. Germline V CDR1 and CDR2: LNHNV, YYDKDF (reference sequence). This CDR3 comprises 16 residues. Trimming took 2 bases from V and 0 from J; bases not matched to a gene: 4. In DNA, the CDR3 is TGTGCCACCAGCAGAAACCCAGGGGGCTCTGGAAACACCATATATTTT. This gives the protein CATSRNPGGSGNTIYF.

The rearrangement joins TRBV29-1 to TRBJ2-2; 9 bases match TRBD2. V was pared by 2 bases and J by 6 bases, with 10 bases of the junction left unmatched. This CDR3 spans 16 amino acids. Germline loops: CDR1 SQVTM, CDR2 ANQGSEA. CDR3 nucleotides: TGCAGCGTTGAACTAGTAGCGGGAGTACACTCCGGGGAGCTGTTTTTT. It translates to CSVELVAGVHSGELFF.

The chain uses TRBV14 and TRBJ2-1; the D is unclear. This CDR3 region has 14 residues. V was pared by 2 bases and J by 4 bases, with 9 bases between. CDR1 and CDR2 from the germline V gene are SGHDN and FVKESK. The CDR3 protein is CASSQTVGYNEQFF. CDR3 nucleotides: TGTGCCAGCAGCCAAACGGTCGGGTACAATGAGCAGTTCTTC.

This clone was detected a few times. The V call is TRBV5-1, the J call TRBJ1-2; no definite D call. The CDR3 has 16 residues. V was trimmed by 1 base and J by 6 bases, leaving 19 bases between them. The germline V gene has CDR1 SGHRS and CDR2 YFSETQ. The CDR3 DNA sequence: TGCGCCAGCAGCTTGAAGCGGTCTCGGGGTAGCGATGGCTACACCTTC. It translates to CASSLKRSRGSDGYTF.

This clone was seen a handful of times. This chain links TRBV7-9 with TRBJ2-7; tentatively, D is TRBD1 (6 bases). Germline-derived CDR1 and CDR2 are SEHNR and FQNEAQ (reference sequence). The CDR3 loop spans 14 amino acids. The V and J ends lost 1 base and 6 bases respectively, with 13 bases between them. CDR3 loop: CASSLGTEVAEQYF. CDR3 DNA: TGTGCCAGCAGCTTAGGGACAGAGGTCGCCGAGCAGTACTTC.

J is TRBJ2-3 and V is TRBV7-6; 12 nucleotides align to TRBD2. The CDR3 runs to 15 residues. Germline trimming cut 0 bases from V and 6 bases from J; bases unmatched to any gene: 1. In germline, CDR1 is SGHVS, CDR2 FNYEAQ. Here the CDR3 DNA reads TGTGCCAGCAGCTTAGCGACTAGCGGGGGTGATACGCAGTATTTT. This translates into CASSLATSGGDTQYF.

J is TRBJ1-1 and V is TRBV19; D possibly corresponds to TRBD1 (5 bases). CDR3 length equals 13 residues. With 7 bases removed from V and 4 bases from J, the gap between germline ends came to 13 bases. Germline V gives CDR1 LNHDA, CDR2 SQIVND (reference sequence). The CDR3 here is CASTPGGVTEAFF. CDR3 in DNA: TGTGCCAGTACCCCAGGAGGGGTCACTGAAGCTTTCTTT.

CDR3 amino acids: CASSETWGRAQGETQYF. CDR3 nucleotides: TGTGCCAGCAGTGAAACGTGGGGGAGGGCCCAGGGAGAGACCCAGTACTTC. The chain recombines TRBV6-1 with TRBJ2-5; 7 positions agree with TRBD2. Germline V gene data show CDR1 as MNHNS and CDR2 as SASEGT. The CDR3 runs 17 residues. The V segment lost 2 bases and the J segment 4 bases; nucleotides outside the gene matches: 13.

V and J are TRBV24-1 and TRBJ2-1, with 10 positions matching TRBD2. The CDR3 consists of 17 residues. V lost 0 bases and J lost 8; bases outside the gene matches: 9. The germline V gene encodes CDR1 KGHDR and CDR2 SFDVKD. The CDR3 sequence: CATSDLKREGRGDEQFF. The CDR3 DNA reads TGTGCCACCAGTGATTTGAAGCGGGAGGGCCGCGGTGATGAGCAGTTCTTC.

The V call is TRBV5-1, the J call TRBJ2-7; 9 positions match TRBD2. Germline assignment: CDR1 SGHRS and CDR2 YFSETQ. Trimming at V came to 4 bases and at J to 4 bases, leaving 9 bases not matched to a gene. This CDR3 contains 15 residues. Written as DNA, the CDR3 is TGCGCCAGCAGCCCCATTAGCGGGAGAGGGTACGAGCAGTACTTC. This gives the protein CASSPISGRGYEQYF.

This sequence joins TRBV27 and TRBJ1-4, with D possibly being TRBD1 (5 bases). The germline V and J ends were trimmed by 3 bases and 10 bases, with 21 bases remaining between them. From germline, CDR1 is MNHEY and CDR2 SMNVEV (reference sequence). The CDR3 totals 16 residues. This CDR3 is CASSFINAIGAAKLFF. The CDR3 DNA is TGTGCCAGCAGTTTTATAAACGCGATAGGGGCAGCAAAACTGTTTTTT.

The V gene is TRBV7-9, the J gene TRBJ2-3; D not certain. The CDR3 has 13 residues. Trimming pared 6 bases from V and 3 bases from J, leaving 10 bases between. From germline, CDR1 is SEHNR and CDR2 FQNEAQ (reference sequence). The CDR3 reads CASSRLGTDTQYF. The CDR3, as DNA: TGTGCCAGCAGTCGACTCGGAACAGATACGCAGTATTTT.

V usage is TRBV5-8 and J usage is TRBJ1-2, with 7 bases that match TRBD1. The ends lost 1 base at V and 11 bases at J; junction bases unmatched: 11. The germline V gene encodes CDR1 SGHTS and CDR2 YDEGEE. CDR3 length equals 14 residues. CDR3 coding DNA: TGTGCCAGCAGCTTGACAGGGGCCCTTATGAGGTACACCTTC. This encodes CASSLTGALMRYTF.

The chain uses TRBV4-3 and TRBJ2-7; TRBD1 matches 7 bases. Per germline, CDR1 LGHNA and CDR2 YSLEER. CDR3 length: 15 residues. With V trimmed by 0 bases and J by 1 base, 3 bases remained unmatched. DNA of the CDR3: TGCGCCAGCAGCCAAGAAAAGGGGGCGTCCTACGAGCAGTACTTC. Its protein is CASSQEKGASYEQYF.

This clone was seen a handful of times. The chain employs TRBV2 and TRBJ1-3; the D gene is possibly TRBD1 (6 bases). The CDR3 runs to 14 residues. V was trimmed by 6 bases and J by 0 bases, leaving 9 bases between them. The germline gives CDR1 SNHLY, CDR2 FYNNEI. The CDR3 sequence is CASRPDSSGNTIYF. As DNA, the CDR3 is TGTGCCAGCAGGCCGGACAGCTCTGGAAACACCATATATTTT.

The chain joins TRBV27 to TRBJ2-7; TRBD1 matches at 10 bases. The CDR3 runs 17 residues. V was clipped by 0 bases and J by 5 bases; unmatched bases: 10. Germline CDR1 is MNHEY and CDR2 is SMNVEV (reference sequence). The CDR3 region has the DNA TGTGCCAGCAGTTTATCGCCAATCCCGGGACAGGGGAACGAGCAGTACTTC. It codes for CASSLSPIPGQGNEQYF.

The V gene is TRBV7-3, the J gene TRBJ2-7, with 9 bases matching TRBD1. This CDR3 region has 15 residues. The V gene's germline CDR1 is SGHTA and CDR2 FQGTGA. V shed 3 bases, J shed 3 bases, and the junction held 6 bases outside the gene matches. CDR3 nucleotides: TGTGCCAGCAGCTTGACCGGGACAGGGCGCTACGAGCAGTACTTC. It encodes CASSLTGTGRYEQYF.

V usage is TRBV25-1 and J usage is TRBJ2-5; 9 bases map to TRBD2. This CDR3 contains 16 residues. J lost 5 bases, V lost 4 bases, and 11 bases had no gene match. Germline values: CDR1 MGHDK, CDR2 SYGVNS. CDR3 bases: TGTGCCAGCAGTGGCCGGGAGCGGGAGGTCGTGGAGACCCAGTACTTC. It codes for CASSGREREVVETQYF.

The chain is built from TRBV6-4 and TRBJ1-1; 8 nucleotides align to TRBD1. This CDR3 has 15 residues. V was pared by 2 bases and J by 4 bases, with 6 bases of the junction left unmatched. CDR1 MRHNA and CDR2 SNTAGT come from the germline V gene. The CDR3 nucleotides are TGTGCCAGCAGTGACGATCAGGGGGCGCCCACTGAAGCTTTCTTT. This translates into CASSDDQGAPTEAFF.

This chain connects TRBV6-5 to TRBJ1-1; 7 bases line up with TRBD1. Germline V lookup: CDR1 MNHEY, CDR2 SVGAGI. With V trimmed by 5 bases and J by 4 bases, 10 bases remained unmatched. The CDR3 loop spans 15 amino acids. CDR3 DNA: TGTGCCAGCAGTAACAACAGGGGTGGTACCACTGAAGCTTTCTTT. Translated: CASSNNRGGTTEAFF.